Listed here are 19 T cell receptor beta chains from one sample, sequenced in a study of T-cell reconstitution after alpha-beta-depleted transplantation in children (dated by TCRdb to the mid-2010s). Library generation was performed with PCR. Data came from an Illumina HiSeq 2500. Molecular barcoding was employed in the preparation of TCR libraries, with unique molecular identifiers being used to normalize TCRbeta repertoire quantification. Clones were called with MiXCR by TCRdb after fastp trimmed the public reads at Q25, and only in-frame beta chains were retained. Entries are consolidated by CDR3 protein sequence, retaining the most common genes and DNA. The sample records 500,000 to 650,000 distinct CDR3 sequences, roughly 13% of which are singletons. The top ten constitute about 2.2% of the sample. The meaning of the sample's treatment or condition label: allogeneic hematopoietic cell transplantation with graft depleted of TCRalphabeta T cells and CD19 B cells.

The sequencing here drew on PBMCs, mostly from graft donor cells, taken 360 days after TCRalphabeta/CD19-depleted stem cell transplant. These receptors originate from a male patient younger than 18 who had a stem cell transplant for acute myeloid leukemia, so the T cells may come from the graft donor.

This clonotype was recorded a few times. V and J are TRBV30 and TRBJ1-1; TRBD1 matches at 7 bases. The CDR3 is 13 residues long. Germline V lookup: CDR1 GTSNPN, CDR2 SVGIG (reference sequence). J gave up 5 bases and V 3 bases, and 6 bases lay outside the gene matches. The chain's CDR3 is CAWRTGVGTEAFF. The CDR3 DNA reads as TGTGCCTGGAGAACAGGGGTAGGGACTGAAGCTTTCTTT. Full variable domain (missing parts from reference TRBV30 and TRBJ1-1): SQTIHQWPATLVQPVGSPLSLECTVEGTSNPNLYWYRQAAGRGLQLLFYSVGIGQISSEVPQNLSASRPQDRQFILSSKKLLLSDSGFYLCAWRTGVGTEAFFGQGTRLTVV.

The rearrangement links TRBV30 to TRBJ2-6; 9 bases are a match to TRBD1. CDR3 length: 14 residues. Trimming cost V 5 bases and J 1 base; bases outside gene matches: 0. Germline CDR1 and CDR2: GTSNPN and SVGIG (reference sequence). The CDR3, as DNA: TGTGCCTGGGGACAGGGGTCTGGGGCCAACGTCCTGACTTTC. It specifies CAWGQGSGANVLTF.

This clonotype was detected many times. The chain is built from TRBV29-1 and TRBJ2-7, with D hard to call. Trimming removed 6 bases at V and 0 bases at J, with 24 bases between. Germline V gene lookup returns CDR1 SQVTM and CDR2 ANQGSEA. This CDR3 is built from 17 residues. Here the CDR3 DNA reads TGCAGCGTATGGTCGATGTCTAGGAATCCTCTCTCCTACGAGCAGTACTTC. Encoded protein: CSVWSMSRNPLSYEQYF.

On this clonotype itself: A read error may produce the germline difference seen at one junction end. V is TRBV27 and J is TRBJ1-6; D is undetermined. Per the germline V gene, CDR1 is MNHEY and CDR2 is SMNVEV (reference sequence). This CDR3 contains 13 residues. CDR3 coding DNA: TGTGCCAGTGGTCGGGAGCCTTTAGCAGACCGGTTTTTT. Protein product: CASGREPLADRFF.

This rearrangement joins TRBV29-1 to TRBJ1-4; D gene uncertain. The V gene lost 7 bases and the J gene lost 6 bases, with 18 bases spanning the gap. Per the germline V gene, CDR1 is SQVTM and CDR2 is ANQGSEA. This CDR3 spans 14 amino acids. CDR3 region: CSAPGKGGDEKLFF. The CDR3 region has the DNA TGCAGCGCTCCCGGGAAGGGAGGAGATGAAAAACTGTTTTTT.

Only a few counts were recorded for this clonotype. This chain links TRBV5-1 with TRBJ2-3, with D possibly matching TRBD2 (5 bases). Trimming cost V 5 bases and J 2 bases, with 9 bases left between them. This CDR3 comprises 13 residues. The germline V gene has CDR1 SGHRS and CDR2 YFSETQ. The DNA of the CDR3 is TGCGCCAGCAGTGGACTGCACACAGATACGCAGTATTTT. Translation gives CASSGLHTDTQYF.

This clonotype appeared a few times. The V call is TRBV4-1, the J call TRBJ2-7; no clear D gene. The germline CDR1 and CDR2 sequences are MGHRA and YSYEKL. With 0 bases removed from V and 3 bases from J, the gap between germline ends came to 9 bases. The CDR3 has 14 residues. The CDR3 protein is CASSQDRLNYEQYF. CDR3 bases: TGCGCCAGCAGCCAAGATCGGCTGAACTACGAGCAGTACTTC.

At least ten counts were recorded for this clonotype. V and J are TRBV28 and TRBJ2-1; 14 nucleotides align to TRBD2. After removal of 5 bases from V and 3 bases from J, the junction contained 6 bases not matched to a gene. Germline V CDR1 and CDR2: MDHEN, SYDVKM. This CDR3 comprises 17 residues. The CDR3 protein is CASSPGTSGRRYNEQFF. CDR3 in DNA: TGTGCCAGCAGTCCCGGGACTAGCGGGAGACGCTACAATGAGCAGTTCTTC.

The chain uses TRBV12-3 or TRBV12-4 and TRBJ2-3; 16 nucleotides agree with TRBD2. CDR3 size: 19 residues. V trimming: 11 bases; J trimming: 2 bases; junction bases outside the gene matches: 16. The CDR3 region has the DNA TGTGCCTGCTGTTTTGAACCGGGACTAGCGGGAGGGCTCACAGATACGCAGTATTTT. Translating it yields CACCFEPGLAGGLTDTQYF.

The chain couples TRBV20-1 to TRBJ2-1, with TRBD2 matching 8 bases. CDR3 length: 15 amino acids. With V trimmed by 2 bases and J by 10 bases, 13 bases remained unmatched. Germline V gene lookup returns CDR1 DFQATT and CDR2 SNEGSKA (reference sequence). Written as DNA, the CDR3 is TGCAGTGCTAGACCCTCCGGACTAGCAGGAGAGGAGCAGTTCTTC. This codes for CSARPSGLAGEEQFF.

This clonotype has a handful of counts. The chain links TRBV29-1 to TRBJ1-2; 9 nucleotides match TRBD1. Unmatched junction bases numbered 8, after V lost 5 bases and J lost 4 bases. Germline V lookup: CDR1 SQVTM, CDR2 ANQGSEA. The CDR3 contains 14 residues. This chain's CDR3 is CSVTRTGAIYGYTF. CDR3 DNA sequence: TGCAGCGTTACCCGGACAGGGGCCATCTATGGCTACACCTTC. Drawing the rest from reference TRBV29-1 and TRBJ1-2, the complete variable domain is SAVISQKPSRDICQRGTSLTIQCQVDSQVTMMFWYRQQPGQSLTLIATANQGSEATYESGFVIDKFPISRPNLTFSTLTVSNMSPEDSSIYLCSVTRTGAIYGYTFGSGTRLTVV.

V usage is TRBV24-1 and J usage is TRBJ2-2, with D perhaps TRBD2 (5 bases). Trimming cost V 4 bases and J 5 bases, with 19 bases left between them. This CDR3 has 17 residues. Germline assignment: CDR1 KGHDR and CDR2 SFDVKD. Here the CDR3 reads CATSEGRGMSWTGELFF. The CDR3 nucleotides read TGTGCCACCAGTGAGGGGAGAGGGATGAGCTGGACCGGGGAGCTGTTTTTT.

CDR3 amino acids: CASSLSLAGGGEQYF. The CDR3, as DNA: TGTGCCAGCAGTTTATCACTAGCGGGAGGCGGCGAGCAGTACTTC. The gene calls are TRBV12-3 or TRBV12-4 and TRBJ2-7; 12 bases fit TRBD2. Trimming removed 2 bases from V and 6 bases from J; junction bases left unmatched: 5. The CDR3 covers 15 residues.

The chain recombines TRBV23-1 with TRBJ2-3; 12 bases map to TRBD2. TRBV23-1 is treated as an ORF (open reading frame) with a function not yet certain. The CDR3 loop spans 17 amino acids. V was pared by 2 bases and J by 2 bases, with 5 bases of the junction left unmatched. CDR3 in amino acids: CASSQPRTSGTTDTQYF. Here the CDR3 DNA reads TGCGCCAGCAGTCAACCCAGGACTAGCGGGACCACAGATACGCAGTATTTT.

V is TRBV14 and J is TRBJ2-1, with 7 bases aligning to TRBD1. Looked up from germline, CDR1 is SGHDN and CDR2 is FVKESK. With V trimmed by 4 bases and J by 0 bases, 6 bases remained unmatched. The CDR3 loop spans 16 amino acids. The CDR3 region has the DNA TGTGCCAGCAGCCTACTCGGACAGGTCTCCTACAATGAGCAGTTCTTC. It yields the protein CASSLLGQVSYNEQFF.

This sequence joins TRBV7-2 and TRBJ1-1; the D is unclear. Trimming took 1 base from V and 6 from J, leaving 6 bases between them. Germline V gene sequence: CDR1 SGHTA, CDR2 FQGNSA. The CDR3 has 12 amino acids. The CDR3 loop reads CASSLVGAEAFF. In DNA form, the CDR3 reads TGTGCCAGCAGCTTAGTGGGAGCTGAAGCTTTCTTT.

This clonotype showed up just a few times. Here the CDR3 reads CASSQDPSGWGYKTEQYF. CDR3 DNA: TGCGCCAGCAGCCAAGATCCAAGCGGGTGGGGTTACAAAACCGAGCAGTACTTC. The chain uses TRBV4-3 and TRBJ2-7; D possibly corresponds to TRBD2 (6 bases). Trimming stripped 0 bases from V and 6 bases from J, with 24 bases between. The V gene's germline CDR1 is LGHNA and CDR2 YSLEER. This CDR3 is 18 amino acids long.

This sequence joins TRBV6-5 and TRBJ2-5; D call uncertain. V gave up 0 bases and J gave up 5 bases, with 10 bases separating them. Germline CDR1 reads MNHEY; CDR2 reads SVGAGI. The CDR3 covers 14 residues. The CDR3 bases are TGTGCCAGCAGTTACTCGACCGGAAGGGAGACCCAGTACTTC. It yields the protein CASSYSTGRETQYF.

This clonotype came up a few times. The chain combines TRBV20-1 with TRBJ2-2, with TRBD2 as a possible D gene (6 bases). Germline assignment: CDR1 DFQATT and CDR2 SNEGSKA (reference sequence). Trimming removed 3 bases at V and 4 bases at J, with 15 bases between. There are 15 residues in the CDR3. CDR3 in DNA: TGCAGTGCTAGTGTCTTGGGGGGTACCACCGGGGAGCTGTTTTTT. Translating gives CSASVLGGTTGELFF.